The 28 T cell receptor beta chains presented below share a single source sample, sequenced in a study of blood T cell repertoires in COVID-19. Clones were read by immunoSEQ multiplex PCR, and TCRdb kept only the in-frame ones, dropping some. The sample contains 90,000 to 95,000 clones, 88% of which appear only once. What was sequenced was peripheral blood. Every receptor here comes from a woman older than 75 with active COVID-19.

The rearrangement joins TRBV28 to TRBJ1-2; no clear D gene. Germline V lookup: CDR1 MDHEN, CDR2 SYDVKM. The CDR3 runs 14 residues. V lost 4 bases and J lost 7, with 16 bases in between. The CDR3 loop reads CASSSYSRGFGYTF. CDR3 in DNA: TGTGCCAGCAGTTCGTACTCGCGGGGTTTTGGCTACACCTTC.

The CDR3 DNA is TGTGCCAGCAGTAGGACTAGCGTACTATACGAGCAGTACTTC. As protein: CASSRTSVLYEQYF. The rearrangement links TRBV6-5 to TRBJ2-7; 9 positions agree with TRBD2. J lost 4 bases, V lost 5 bases, and 6 bases had no gene match. CDR1 and CDR2 (germline): MNHEY, SVGAGI. The CDR3 extends over 14 amino acids.

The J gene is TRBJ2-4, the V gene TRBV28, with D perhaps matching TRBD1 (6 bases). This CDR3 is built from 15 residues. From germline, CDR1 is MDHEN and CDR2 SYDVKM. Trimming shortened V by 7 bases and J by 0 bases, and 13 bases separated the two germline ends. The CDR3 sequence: CASNAGVVAKNIQYF. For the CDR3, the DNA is TGTGCCAGCAATGCAGGGGTTGTAGCCAAAAACATTCAGTACTTC.

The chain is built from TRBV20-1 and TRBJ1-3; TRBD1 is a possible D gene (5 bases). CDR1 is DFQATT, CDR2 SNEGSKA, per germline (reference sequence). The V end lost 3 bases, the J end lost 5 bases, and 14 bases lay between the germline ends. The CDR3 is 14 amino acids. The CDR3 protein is CSASDRGVRNTIYF. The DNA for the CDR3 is TGCAGTGCTAGTGATAGGGGTGTAAGAAACACCATATATTTT.

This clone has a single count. CDR3 DNA: TGTGCCAGTACAGGCACAGATACGCAGTATTTT. Protein product: CASTGTDTQYF. The V gene is TRBV2, the J gene TRBJ2-3, with D unresolved. Germline loops: CDR1 SNHLY, CDR2 FYNNEI. The CDR3 loop spans 11 amino acids. V was pared by 9 bases and J by 1 base, with 5 bases between. The full variable domain, completed using reference TRBV2 and TRBJ2-3, is EPEVTQTPSHQVTQMGQEVILRCVPISNHLYFYWYRQILGQKVEFLVSFYNNEISEKSEIFDDQFSVERPDGSNFTLKIRSTKLEDSAMYFCASTGTDTQYFGPGTRLTVL.

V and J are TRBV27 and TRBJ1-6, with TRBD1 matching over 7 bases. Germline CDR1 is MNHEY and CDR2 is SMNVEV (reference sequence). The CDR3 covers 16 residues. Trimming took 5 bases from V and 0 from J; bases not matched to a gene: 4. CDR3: CASSEGANSYNSPLHF. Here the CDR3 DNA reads TGTGCCAGCAGTGAGGGGGCGAACTCCTATAATTCACCCCTCCACTTT.

The CDR3 reads CASREQSSGANVLTF. The DNA for the CDR3 is TGTGCCAGCAGGGAGCAGAGCTCTGGGGCCAACGTCCTGACTTTC. The rearrangement joins TRBV4-2 to TRBJ2-6; D is ambiguous. V was trimmed by 6 bases and J by 0 bases, leaving 9 bases between them. The CDR3 is made up of 15 amino acids. Looked up from germline, CDR1 is LGHNA and CDR2 is YNFKEQ.

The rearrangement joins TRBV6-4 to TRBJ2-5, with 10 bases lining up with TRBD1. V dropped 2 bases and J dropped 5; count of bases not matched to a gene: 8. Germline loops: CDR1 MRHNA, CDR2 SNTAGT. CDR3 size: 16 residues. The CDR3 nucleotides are TGTGCCAGCAGTGACCACCGGGACAGGGGCTGTGAGACCCAGTACTTC. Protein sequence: CASSDHRDRGCETQYF.

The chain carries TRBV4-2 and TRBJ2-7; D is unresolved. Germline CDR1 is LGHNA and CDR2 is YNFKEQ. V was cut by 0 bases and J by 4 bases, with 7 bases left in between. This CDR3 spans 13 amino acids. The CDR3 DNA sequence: TGTGCCAGCAGCCAAGATCGAGCGTACGAGCAGTACTTC. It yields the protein CASSQDRAYEQYF.

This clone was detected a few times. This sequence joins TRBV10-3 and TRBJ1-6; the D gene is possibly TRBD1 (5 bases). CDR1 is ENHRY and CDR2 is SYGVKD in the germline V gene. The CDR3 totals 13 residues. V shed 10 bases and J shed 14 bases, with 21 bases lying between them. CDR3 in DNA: TGTGCCACCGCGGGACTCTCTGAATCGGCCCTCCACTTT. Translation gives CATAGLSESALHF.

CDR3: CATIAGGGEQYF. CDR3 coding DNA: TGTGCCACGATAGCGGGAGGAGGTGAGCAGTACTTC. The rearrangement uses TRBV19 and TRBJ2-7; TRBD2 agrees at 10 bases. Germline trimming cut 10 bases from V and 7 bases from J; bases unmatched to any gene: 7. The CDR3 is 12 amino acids. Germline V gene sequence: CDR1 LNHDA, CDR2 SQIVND (reference sequence).

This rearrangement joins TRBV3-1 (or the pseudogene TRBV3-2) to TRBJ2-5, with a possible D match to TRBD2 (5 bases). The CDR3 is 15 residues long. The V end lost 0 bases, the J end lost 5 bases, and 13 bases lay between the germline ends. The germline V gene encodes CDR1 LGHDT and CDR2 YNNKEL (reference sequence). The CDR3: CASSQDYEGEETQYF. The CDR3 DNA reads TGTGCCAGCAGCCAAGATTACGAGGGTGAGGAGACCCAGTACTTC.

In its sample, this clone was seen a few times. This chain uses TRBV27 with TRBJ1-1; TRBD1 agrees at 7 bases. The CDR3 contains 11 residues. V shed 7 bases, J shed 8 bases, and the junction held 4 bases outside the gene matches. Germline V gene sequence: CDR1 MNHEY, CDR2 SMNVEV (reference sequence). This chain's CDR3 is CASKHRGEAFF. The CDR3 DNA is TGTGCCAGCAAACACAGGGGAGAAGCTTTCTTT.

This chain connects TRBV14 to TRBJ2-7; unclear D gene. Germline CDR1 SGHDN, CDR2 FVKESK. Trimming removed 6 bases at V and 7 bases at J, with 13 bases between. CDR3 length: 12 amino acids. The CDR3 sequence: CASSPSGTEQYF. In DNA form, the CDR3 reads TGTGCCAGCAGTCCCTCAGGTACGGAGCAGTACTTC.

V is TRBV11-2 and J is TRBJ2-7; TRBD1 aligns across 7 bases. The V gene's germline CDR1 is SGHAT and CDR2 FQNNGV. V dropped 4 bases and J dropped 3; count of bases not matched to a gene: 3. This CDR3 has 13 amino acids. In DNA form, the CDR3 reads TGTGCCAGCAGCTCTCGACAGGGCTACGAGCAGTACTTC. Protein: CASSSRQGYEQYF.

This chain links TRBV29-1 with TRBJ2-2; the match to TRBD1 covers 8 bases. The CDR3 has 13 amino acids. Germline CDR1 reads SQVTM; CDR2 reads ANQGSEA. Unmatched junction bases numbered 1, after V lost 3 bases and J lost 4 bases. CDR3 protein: CSVDRGRTGELFF. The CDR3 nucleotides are TGCAGCGTTGACAGGGGGCGCACCGGGGAGCTGTTTTTT.

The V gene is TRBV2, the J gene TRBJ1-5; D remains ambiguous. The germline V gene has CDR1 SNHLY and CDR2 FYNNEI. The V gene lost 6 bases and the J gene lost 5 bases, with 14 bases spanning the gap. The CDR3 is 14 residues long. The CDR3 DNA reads TGTGCCAGCAGGACGGACTTTGGGGATCAGCCCCAGCATTTT. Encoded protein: CASRTDFGDQPQHF. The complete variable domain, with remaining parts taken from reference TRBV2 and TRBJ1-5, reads EPEVTQTPSHQVTQMGQEVILRCVPISNHLYFYWYRQILGQKVEFLVSFYNNEISEKSEIFDDQFSVERPDGSNFTLKIRSTKLEDSAMYFCASRTDFGDQPQHFGDGTRLSIL.

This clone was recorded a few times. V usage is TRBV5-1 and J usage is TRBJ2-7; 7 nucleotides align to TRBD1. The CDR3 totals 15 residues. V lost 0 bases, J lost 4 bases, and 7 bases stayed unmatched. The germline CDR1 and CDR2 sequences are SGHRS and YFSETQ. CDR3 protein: CASSLDTGVRYEQYF. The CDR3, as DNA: TGCGCCAGCAGCTTGGACACAGGGGTTAGGTACGAGCAGTACTTC.

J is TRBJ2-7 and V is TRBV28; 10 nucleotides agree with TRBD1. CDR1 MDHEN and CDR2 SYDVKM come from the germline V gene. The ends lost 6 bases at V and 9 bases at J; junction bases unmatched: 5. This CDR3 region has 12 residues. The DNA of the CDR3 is TGTGCCAGCAGCAGACAGGGGGCGGGGCAGTACTTC. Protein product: CASSRQGAGQYF.

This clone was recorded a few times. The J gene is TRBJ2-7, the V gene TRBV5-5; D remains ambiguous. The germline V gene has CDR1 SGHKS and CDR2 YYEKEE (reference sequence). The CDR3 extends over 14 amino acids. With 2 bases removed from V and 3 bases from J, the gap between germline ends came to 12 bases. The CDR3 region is CASSLGGSIYEQYF. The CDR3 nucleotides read TGTGCCAGCAGCTTAGGCGGTTCGATCTACGAGCAGTACTTC.

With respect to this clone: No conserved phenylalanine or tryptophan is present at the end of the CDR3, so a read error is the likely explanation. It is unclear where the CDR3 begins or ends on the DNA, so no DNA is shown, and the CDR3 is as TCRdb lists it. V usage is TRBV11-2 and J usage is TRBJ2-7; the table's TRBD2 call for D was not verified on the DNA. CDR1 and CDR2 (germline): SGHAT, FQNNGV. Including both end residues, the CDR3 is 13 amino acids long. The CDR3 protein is CASSLFIGGDSGI.

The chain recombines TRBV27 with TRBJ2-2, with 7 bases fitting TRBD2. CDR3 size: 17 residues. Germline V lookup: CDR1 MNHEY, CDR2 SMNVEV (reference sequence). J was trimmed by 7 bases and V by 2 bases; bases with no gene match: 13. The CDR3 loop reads CASSLVGGSELVGELFF. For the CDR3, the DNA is TGTGCCAGCAGTTTAGTGGGCGGGAGCGAGTTGGTCGGGGAGCTGTTTTTT.

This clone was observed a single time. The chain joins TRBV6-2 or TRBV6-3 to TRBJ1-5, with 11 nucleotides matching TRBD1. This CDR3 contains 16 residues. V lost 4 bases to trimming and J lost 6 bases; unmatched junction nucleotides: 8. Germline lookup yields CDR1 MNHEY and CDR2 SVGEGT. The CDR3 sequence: CASSSPGQGDGQPQHF. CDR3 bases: TGTGCCAGCAGTTCCCCGGGACAGGGGGATGGTCAGCCCCAGCATTTT.

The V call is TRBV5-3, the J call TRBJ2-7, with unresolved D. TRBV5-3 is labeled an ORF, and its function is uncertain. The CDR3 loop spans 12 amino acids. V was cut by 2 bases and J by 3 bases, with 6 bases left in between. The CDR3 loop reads CARSLILYEQYF. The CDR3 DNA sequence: TGTGCCAGAAGCTTAATACTCTACGAGCAGTACTTC.

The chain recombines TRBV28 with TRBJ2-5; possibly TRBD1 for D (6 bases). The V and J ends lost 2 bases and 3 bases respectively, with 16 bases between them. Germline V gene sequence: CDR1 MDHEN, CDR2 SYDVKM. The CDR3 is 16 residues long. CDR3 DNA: TGTGCCAGCAGTTTAGGTCCCAGGGGTGGTAAAGAGACCCAGTACTTC. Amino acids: CASSLGPRGGKETQYF.

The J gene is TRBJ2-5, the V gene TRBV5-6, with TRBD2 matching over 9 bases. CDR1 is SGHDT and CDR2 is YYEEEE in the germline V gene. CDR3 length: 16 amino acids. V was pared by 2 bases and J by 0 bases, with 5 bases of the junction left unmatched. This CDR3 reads CASSFRLADYQETQYF. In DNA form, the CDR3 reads TGTGCCAGCAGCTTCCGACTAGCGGATTACCAAGAGACCCAGTACTTC.

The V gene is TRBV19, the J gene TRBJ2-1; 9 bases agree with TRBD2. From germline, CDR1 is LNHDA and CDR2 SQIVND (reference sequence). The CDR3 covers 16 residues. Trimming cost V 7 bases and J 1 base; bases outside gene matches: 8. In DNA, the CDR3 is TGTGCCAGTATCGGAGCGGGAGGCACATCCTACAATGAGCAGTTCTTC. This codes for CASIGAGGTSYNEQFF.

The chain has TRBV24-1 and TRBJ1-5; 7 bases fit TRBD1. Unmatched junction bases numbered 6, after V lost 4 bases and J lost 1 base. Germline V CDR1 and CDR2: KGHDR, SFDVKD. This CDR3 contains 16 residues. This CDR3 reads CATSDSTGISNQPQHF. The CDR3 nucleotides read TGTGCCACCAGTGACTCGACAGGGATAAGCAATCAGCCCCAGCATTTT.